Given below is one TCR beta chain in context. The antigen is not known. This sample was taken from a study of T cells in Graves' hyperthyroidism and ophthalmopathy. Study-wide results and limits: Ophthalmopathy got predicted by the model a median about six months before its onset. In simple terms, a model built on 13 V-J features told ophthalmopathy apart from stable hyperthyroidism. The blood repertoire included most of the expanded thyroid clonotypes above 0.001.

TCR beta CDR3 regions were amplified from RNA transcripts. HTBI primers were used for first-round RT-PCR of the TCR CDR3. TCRdb re-called the multiplex PCR reads with MiXCR, one entry per CDR3 protein. The sample yields fewer than 500,000 distinct CDR3 sequences, roughly 13% seen once. The CDR3 has 14 amino acids. Per the germline V gene, CDR1 is SGHKS and CDR2 is YYEKEE (reference sequence). The ends were cut back, 6 bases at V and 2 bases at J, with 12 bases in the middle. The rearrangement links TRBV5-5 to TRBJ1-5, with D possibly being TRBD1 (5 bases). The sequencing sample was made of blood. The receptor's source is a man between 25 and 39 years old with Graves' hyperthyroidism that later progressed to Graves' ophthalmopathy. The CDR3 DNA follows: TGTGCCAGCAAAAACGGGGGGGGCAATCAGCCCCAGCATTTT. Translating it yields CASKNGGGNQPQHF.